This T cell receptor beta chain is from a study of blood T cell repertoires in COVID-19. Study-wide background: Sites across the United States, Italy and Spain contributed samples from acute and convalescent COVID-19. In each case, the material was cDNA or gDNA derived from T cells, B-cell-depleted T cells, or PBMCs.

The CDR3 loop spans 15 amino acids. Per germline, CDR1 MNHNY and CDR2 SVGAGI (reference sequence). Trimming removed 5 bases from V and 5 bases from J; junction bases left unmatched: 5. Libraries were prepared by immunoSEQ multiplex PCR; TCRdb keeps only in-frame clonotypes and omits some of them. The table has 190,000 or so clones, 70% to 90% seen once. The source of this sequence is a middle-aged man with active or convalescent COVID-19. Sequenced material: peripheral blood. The chain couples TRBV6-6 to TRBJ2-1, with 11 bases that match TRBD2. The CDR3 bases are TGTGCCAGCAGTCCCGGGACTAGCGGCCACAATGAGCAGTTCTTC. Translated: CASSPGTSGHNEQFF.